This TCR beta chain was obtained from a study of CD8 T cells in ankylosing spondylitis. Study conclusions and caveats: Characteristic of ankylosing spondylitis blood, it appeared, was a TCR beta motif comprising eight highly homologous variants.

There are a few counts of this clonotype. The antigen remains undetermined. CDR3 length: 15 residues. Germline-derived CDR1 and CDR2 are SGDLS and YYNGEE. V lost 4 bases, J lost 6 bases, and 14 bases lay in between. In TCRdb, the 5' RACE reads were re-called with MiXCR into one record per CDR3 protein. The data contain around 130,000 distinct CDR3 sequences, more than 15% of them singletons. Material for sequencing was blood, either unsorted or a sorted T cell fraction (not recorded which). This receptor was identified in a male donor with ankylosing spondylitis. This sequence joins TRBV9 and TRBJ1-6; D perhaps matches TRBD1 (6 bases). The CDR3 protein is CASSPPTGINSPLHF. The CDR3 DNA is TGTGCCAGCAGCCCGCCGACAGGAATTAATTCACCCCTCCACTTT.